The clone carrying this TCR beta chain has ten or more counts. This CDR3 has 15 residues. Per the germline V gene, CDR1 is MDHEN and CDR2 is SYDVKM. With 8 bases removed from V and 0 bases from J, the gap between germline ends came to 16 bases. As it was prepared, the TCRbeta library received unique molecular identifiers. TCRdb re-analysed the PCR reads in MiXCR, keeping a single row per CDR3 protein. There are around 500,000 distinct CDR3 sequences in the sample; under 15% occur only once, and approximately 5.4% lies in the top ten. The data were obtained in a study of T-cell reconstitution after alpha-beta-depleted transplantation in children.

Specimen: PBMCs from the stem cell graft donor, collected from the stem cell graft. The chain links TRBV28 to TRBJ1-2; no reliable D call. The TCR comes from a human donor who donated a stem cell graft to a child with combined immunodeficiency. The CDR3 loop is CASQGGGSANYGYTF. CDR3 in DNA: TGTGCCAGCCAAGGAGGAGGGTCGGCTAACTATGGCTACACCTTC.